The 4 T cell receptor beta chains presented below share a single source sample, sequenced in a study of T cell changes during pregnancy in multiple sclerosis (dated by TCRdb to between 2018 and 2021). Library construction relied on the immunoSEQ multiplex PCR assay. As stored in TCRdb, this immuneACCESS dataset retains in-frame rearrangements with V and J assigned. A fraction of the clones does not appear; measured against another copy, unresolved V genes explain less than half of the discrepancy, and the remainder lacks a known reason. The sample data list about 80,000 clones, and roughly 94% of these were observed just once. The ten largest make up about 0.99% of the sample. Sequenced material: peripheral blood, taken in the second trimester of pregnancy. These receptors originate from a female donor in good health, enrolled as a control in a pregnancy study.

The chain recombines TRBV19 with TRBJ2-1; 11 positions match TRBD2. Germline assignment: CDR1 LNHDA and CDR2 SQIVND (reference sequence). The trim removed 10 bases at V and 7 bases at J, leaving 6 bases unmatched. The CDR3 spans 13 residues. The CDR3 sequence: CATRLAGNNEQFF. CDR3 sequence (DNA): TGTGCCACCAGACTAGCGGGAAATAATGAGCAGTTCTTC.

The chain uses TRBV6-1 and TRBJ1-6; no reliable D call. V was cut by 3 bases and J by 7 bases, with 13 bases left in between. The germline CDR1 and CDR2 sequences are MNHNS and SASEGT. CDR3 size: 15 residues. This CDR3 is CASSEEALVNSPLHF. CDR3 in DNA: TGTGCCAGCAGTGAGGAGGCCTTGGTCAATTCACCCCTCCACTTT.

This clone was picked up a small number of times. The V gene is TRBV4-2, the J gene TRBJ2-1, with TRBD2 as a possible D gene (6 bases). The CDR3 has 14 residues. Trimming cost V 1 base and J 6 bases, with 10 bases left between them. Germline CDR1 reads LGHNA; CDR2 reads YNFKEQ. DNA for the CDR3: TGTGCCAGCAGCCAAGTGGCGGAGGGCAATGAGCAGTTCTTC. It yields the protein CASSQVAEGNEQFF.

The chain is built from TRBV30 and TRBJ1-1; 9 positions agree with TRBD1. Germline values: CDR1 GTSNPN, CDR2 SVGIG (reference sequence). The junction had 16 bases not matched to a gene; V was cut back by 5 bases and J by 3 bases. The CDR3 has 17 amino acids. The CDR3 reads CAWFTGTGRGGDTEAFF. CDR3 DNA: TGTGCCTGGTTTACCGGGACAGGGAGGGGTGGGGACACTGAAGCTTTCTTT.